This note documents a single TCR beta chain sequence. Both 60 Vbeta primers and 13 Jbeta primers went into the PCR. Assay: immunoSEQ multiplex PCR; the TCRdb copy retains only in-frame clones and omits some. The table includes about 160,000 clones, around 84% detected once. The data were obtained in a study of cytomegalovirus exposure and HLA in healthy donors. About the research overall: The Caucasian-associated ancestry cluster contained more than 75% of the approximately 420 genotyped donors.

This CDR3 has 13 amino acids. Germline lookup yields CDR1 SGHRS and CDR2 YFSETQ. V was trimmed by 7 bases and J by 4 bases, leaving 12 bases between them. The chain couples TRBV5-1 to TRBJ2-1; a weak D match, TRBD2 (6 bases). Sequenced input: PBMCs. The sequence derives from a middle-aged woman in good health and CMV-seronegative. The CDR3 region is CASHTSLYNEQFF. CDR3 DNA sequence: TGCGCCAGCCACACTAGCTTATACAATGAGCAGTTCTTC.